A single sample is the source of the 12 T cell receptor beta chains below, sequenced in a study of T-cell reconstitution after alpha-beta-depleted transplantation in children (dated by TCRdb to about 2016). Library preparation employed PCR. Sequenced using an Illumina HiSeq 2500. Molecular barcoding was employed in the preparation of TCR libraries, with unique molecular identifiers being used to normalize TCRbeta repertoire quantification. The public reads were reanalyzed by TCRdb: fastp trimming at Q25, MiXCR alignment, in-frame beta chains only. When rows share a CDR3 protein, they turn into one entry using the most common DNA and genes. The sample data list under 850,000 distinct CDR3 sequences, and under 15% of these were observed just once. Roughly 0.84% of the sample lies in the top ten. The intended sense of this specimen's treatment or condition label: allogeneic hematopoietic cell transplantation with graft depleted of TCRalphabeta T cells and CD19 B cells.

The source material was PBMCs, sampled before TCRalphabeta/CD19-depleted stem cell transplant. These TCRs come from a girl aged 2-10 years with congenital amegakaryocytic thrombocytopenia, due to receive a stem cell transplant.

This sequence joins TRBV18 and TRBJ2-1, with D unclear. Germline assignment: CDR1 KGHSH and CDR2 LQKENI. V lost 3 bases, J lost 5 bases, and 8 bases lay in between. The CDR3 totals 13 residues. CDR3 DNA sequence: TGTGCCAGCTCACCCCTAGTTGACAATGAGCAGTTCTTC. Translated, it gives CASSPLVDNEQFF.

This clonotype was seen repeatedly, ten times or more. The rearrangement links TRBV20-1 to TRBJ2-7; no clear D. Trimming cost V 5 bases and J 2 bases, with 10 bases left between them. This CDR3 spans 12 amino acids. Germline V gives CDR1 DFQATT, CDR2 SNEGSKA (reference sequence). The CDR3 DNA is TGCAGTGCTGGGGAATTTACCTACGAGCAGTACTTC. Protein sequence: CSAGEFTYEQYF.

The chain has TRBV29-1 and TRBJ2-1; unclear D gene. CDR1 and CDR2 from the germline V gene are SQVTM and ANQGSEA. The CDR3 has 11 residues. V was pared by 7 bases and J by 6 bases, with 10 bases between. The CDR3 protein is CSAKRANEQFF. DNA for the CDR3: TGCAGCGCAAAAAGGGCCAATGAGCAGTTCTTC.

This clonotype occurred a few times. The chain links TRBV14 to TRBJ1-1; unclear D gene. The length of the CDR3 is 14 residues. Germline V gene sequence: CDR1 SGHDN, CDR2 FVKESK. Trimming pared 2 bases from V and 3 bases from J, leaving 10 bases between. The DNA of the CDR3 is TGTGCCAGCAGCCAATATTCCGGGGACACTGAAGCTTTCTTT. Its translation: CASSQYSGDTEAFF.

Many counts were recorded for this clonotype. The CDR3 nucleotides read TGCGCCAGCAGTGAGTCGGGGACAGGGGGACAAAATGAGCAGTTCTTC. Translated, it gives CASSESGTGGQNEQFF. J is TRBJ2-1 and V is TRBV10-1; 11 nucleotides match TRBD1. This CDR3 is built from 16 residues. Looked up from germline, CDR1 is WNHNN and CDR2 is SYGVQD (reference sequence). V shed 0 bases, J shed 7 bases, and the junction held 5 bases outside the gene matches.

This clonotype was seen at least ten times. The chain couples TRBV20-1 to TRBJ2-3; 8 nucleotides align to TRBD2. The CDR3 length is 16 residues. V gave up 2 bases and J gave up 0 bases; unmatched junction bases: 7. CDR1 and CDR2 from the germline V gene are DFQATT and SNEGSKA (reference sequence). Here the CDR3 reads CSARNVLAASTDTQYF. CDR3 in DNA: TGCAGTGCTAGAAACGTACTAGCGGCTAGCACAGATACGCAGTATTTT.

The chain links TRBV12-3 or TRBV12-4 to TRBJ2-1, with 9 positions matching TRBD2. The CDR3 extends over 14 amino acids. Trimming at V came to 4 bases and at J to 7 bases, leaving 5 bases not matched to a gene. The CDR3 loop reads CASSSLAGANEQFF. DNA of the CDR3: TGTGCCAGCAGTTCCTTAGCGGGAGCAAATGAGCAGTTCTTC.

The chain employs TRBV6-5 and TRBJ2-5, with D unresolved. Trimming cost V 4 bases and J 7 bases, with 7 bases left between them. CDR1 and CDR2 (germline): MNHEY, SVGAGI. The CDR3 has 11 residues. CDR3 sequence reads: CASSLWGTQYF. The DNA of the CDR3 is TGTGCCAGCAGTTTATGGGGGACCCAGTACTTC.

The gene calls are TRBV20-1 and TRBJ1-1; D unclear. CDR1 is DFQATT, CDR2 SNEGSKA, per germline (reference sequence). The CDR3 is 12 residues long. V lost 7 bases and J 0 bases, leaving 9 bases between the germline ends. The CDR3 loop reads CSVEAVNTEAFF. The CDR3 nucleotides read TGCAGTGTCGAGGCCGTGAACACTGAAGCTTTCTTT.

At least ten counts were recorded for this clonotype. The chain carries TRBV29-1 and TRBJ2-7; D is undetermined. The CDR3 has 12 amino acids. Germline CDR1 and CDR2: SQVTM and ANQGSEA. V dropped 4 bases and J dropped 2 bases, with 9 bases sitting between them. The CDR3 loop is CSVVDVAYEQYF. The CDR3 DNA is TGCAGCGTTGTTGACGTTGCCTACGAGCAGTACTTC.

The CDR3 DNA follows: TGTGCCAGCAGACCCGGAGGGCTCTACGAGCAGTACTTC. This gives the protein CASRPGGLYEQYF. This chain joins TRBV28 and TRBJ2-7, with D tentatively TRBD2 (6 bases). The ends were cut back, 6 bases at V and 3 bases at J, with 12 bases in the middle. The CDR3 sequence is 13 residues long. Germline values: CDR1 MDHEN, CDR2 SYDVKM.

This clonotype was detected ten times or more. V gene TRBV20-1 combines with J gene TRBJ2-7, with 11 bases lining up with TRBD2. The CDR3 length is 13 residues. V was pared by 6 bases and J by 4 bases, with 5 bases of the junction left unmatched. Germline V gene lookup returns CDR1 DFQATT and CDR2 SNEGSKA (reference sequence). The CDR3 loop is CSAGTSGFYEQYF. The CDR3, as DNA: TGCAGTGCCGGGACTAGCGGATTTTACGAGCAGTACTTC.